This T cell receptor (beta chain) was identified in a study of regulatory T cells in long-lasting Graves disease. About this clonotype: A much larger clone differs from this one at a single base, so this may be a read error.

Documented time point: newly diagnosed GD, antithyroid drugs for less than 3 months. PBMC RNA served as the TCR library source. Trimming shortened V by 5 bases and J by 1 base, and 14 bases separated the two germline ends. Germline CDR1 is MGHRA and CDR2 is YSYEKL. This CDR3 has 16 amino acids. The TCR beta library used iRepertoire HTBI primers with Arm-PCR amplification of CDR3. One entry per CDR3 protein, called by TCRdb with MiXCR from the multiplex PCR reads. The repertoire holds approximately 350,000 distinct CDR3 sequences, with around 15% as singletons. The same sample was also studied in work on T cells in Graves' hyperthyroidism and ophthalmopathy. That investigation notes: Hyperthyroidism in the patients, aged 18 to 65, was newly diagnosed and under 2 months in duration.

Sequencing was performed on peripheral blood mononuclear cells (PBMCs), taken at new diagnosis, from a patient treated with antithyroid drugs. The genes are TRBV4-1 and TRBJ2-2, with D perhaps given as TRBD1 or TRBD2 (6 bases each). The receptor was isolated from a woman between 18 and 29 years old with Graves disease. The CDR3 spells CASSEGGERNTGELFF. CDR3 DNA: TGCGCCAGCAGCGAGGGGGGAGAGCGGAACACCGGGGAGCTGTTTTTT.